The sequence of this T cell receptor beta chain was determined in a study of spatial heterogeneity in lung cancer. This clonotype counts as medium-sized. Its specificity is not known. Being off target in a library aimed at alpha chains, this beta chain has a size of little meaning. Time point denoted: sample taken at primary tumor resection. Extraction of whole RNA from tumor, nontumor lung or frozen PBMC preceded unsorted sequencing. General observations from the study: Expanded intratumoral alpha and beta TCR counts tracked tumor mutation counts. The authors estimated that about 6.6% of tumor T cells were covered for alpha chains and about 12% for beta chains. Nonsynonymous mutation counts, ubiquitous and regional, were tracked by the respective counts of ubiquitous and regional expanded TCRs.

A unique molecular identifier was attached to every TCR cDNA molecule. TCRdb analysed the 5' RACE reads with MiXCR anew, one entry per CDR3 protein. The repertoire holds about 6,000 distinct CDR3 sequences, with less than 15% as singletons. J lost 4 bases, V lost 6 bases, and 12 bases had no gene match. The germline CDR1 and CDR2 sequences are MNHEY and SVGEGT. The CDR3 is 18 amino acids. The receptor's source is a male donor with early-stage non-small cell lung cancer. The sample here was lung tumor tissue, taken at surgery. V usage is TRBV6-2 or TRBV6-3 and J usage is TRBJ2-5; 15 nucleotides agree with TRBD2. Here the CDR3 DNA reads TGTGCCAGCAGCCTCGGACTAGCGGGAGGGACGTCTCGAGAGACCCAGTACTTC. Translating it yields CASSLGLAGGTSRETQYF.